This T cell receptor (beta chain) was captured by sequencing in a study of shared clonotypes between healthy human individuals. Study overall: Per donor, three plates held CD4 naive cells, three held CD4 memory, two held CD8 naive and one held CD8 memory.

The CDR3 sequence is 15 residues long. Trimming left V 1 base short and J 0 bases short, with 9 bases between. Germline CDR1 reads SGHAT; CDR2 reads FQNNGV. This table comes from immunoSEQ multiplex PCR, and its TCRdb copy is limited to in-frame clones, with some not included. The table has about 2.3 million clones, 93% seen once. The genes are TRBV11-2 and TRBJ1-1; D is unresolved. Material: naive CD4+ T cells from PBMCs. As to subset: CD45RA+ positively selected. The TCR sequence derives from a man younger than 35 in good health. Some clones in this sample may be carry-over from other donors' samples. CDR3 bases: TGTGCCAGCAGCTTAGTCAAGGGAGTGAACACTGAAGCTTTCTTT. This translates into CASSLVKGVNTEAFF. Full variable domain (outside the CDR3, taken from reference TRBV11-2 and TRBJ1-1): EAGVAQSPRYKIIEKRQSVAFWCNPISGHATLYWYQQILGQGPKLLIQFQNNGVVDDSQLPKDRFSAERLKGVDSTLKIQPAKLEDSAVYLCASSLVKGVNTEAFFGQGTRLTVV.